This is a list of T cell receptor beta chains from one sample in a study of blood T cell repertoires in COVID-19. The table came from immunoSEQ multiplex PCR; TCRdb's copy has only in-frame clones and leaves some out. The profile covers 140,000 or so clones, with approximately 87% appearing a single time and 35% to 40% taken by the ten largest. Specimen: peripheral blood. The receptor set was obtained from a man aged 50 to 59 who had recovered from COVID-19. Each CDR3 is given with its conserved first and last residue. Each record gives: D gene, CDR3 length, V gene, clone size, J gene, CDR3 protein, CDR3 DNA. A D gene is named only where the DNA matches it firmly. Clone size is given for some rows only: seen once, a few or many times, or a class if the clone is expanded.

D: TRBD1
length: 15
V: TRBV6-5
size: NA
J: TRBJ1-2
CDR3: CASRGGRDRDYGYTF
DNA: TGTGCCAGCAGGGGGGGGAGGGACAGGGATTACGGCTACACCTTC

D: TRBD1
length: 18
V: TRBV7-2
size: NA
J: TRBJ1-5
CDR3: CASSLGTGRTLGNQPQHF
DNA: TGTGCCAGCAGCTTAGGGACAGGGAGGACCCTCGGCAATCAGCCCCAGCATTTT

D: TRBD1
length: 16
V: TRBV6-2/TRBV6-3
size: NA
J: TRBJ2-5
CDR3: CASSYLSRDSQETQYF
DNA: TGTGCCAGCAGTTACTTAAGCCGGGACAGCCAAGAGACCCAGTACTTC

D: TRBD1
length: 13
V: TRBV19
size: few
J: TRBJ1-2
CDR3: CASDLTGTPGYTF
DNA: TGTGCCAGCGATCTGACAGGGACTCCTGGCTACACCTTC

D: TRBD1
length: 16
V: TRBV24-1
size: once
J: TRBJ2-5
CDR3: CATSDGGTGGVETQYF
DNA: TGTGCCACCAGTGACGGGGGGACAGGGGGCGTAGAGACCCAGTACTTC

D: TRBD1
length: 16
V: TRBV14
size: NA
J: TRBJ2-1
CDR3: CASSQPGQGAVDEQFF
DNA: TGTGCCAGCAGCCAACCTGGACAGGGGGCGGTCGATGAGCAGTTCTTC

D: TRBD1
length: 15
V: TRBV4-3
size: NA
J: TRBJ2-5
CDR3: CASSQGDRDQETQYF
DNA: TGCGCCAGCAGCCAAGGGGACAGGGACCAAGAGACCCAGTACTTC

D: NA
length: 12
V: TRBV19
size: few
J: TRBJ1-5
CDR3: CASSIERQPQHF
DNA: TGTGCCAGTAGTATAGAGAGGCAGCCCCAGCATTTT

D: TRBD1
length: 15
V: TRBV2
size: NA
J: TRBJ1-4
CDR3: CASSPLGQVNEKLFF
DNA: TGTGCCAGCAGTCCCCTAGGACAGGTTAATGAAAAACTGTTTTTT

D: NA
length: 14
V: TRBV5-1
size: NA
J: TRBJ1-2
CDR3: CASSLEATAYGYTF
DNA: TGCGCCAGCAGCTTGGAGGCGACAGCCTATGGCTACACCTTC

D: NA
length: 14
V: TRBV30
size: NA
J: TRBJ1-4
CDR3: CAWNPRTTNEKLFF
DNA: TGTGCCTGGAACCCCAGAACAACTAATGAAAAACTGTTTTTT

D: TRBD2
length: 16
V: TRBV7-8
size: NA
J: TRBJ2-5
CDR3: CASSLVVAGPQETQYF
DNA: TGTGCCAGCAGCTTAGTGGTAGCGGGGCCCCAAGAGACCCAGTACTTC

D: NA
length: 13
V: TRBV7-2
size: NA
J: TRBJ1-1
CDR3: CASSLYGYTEAFF
DNA: TGTGCCAGCAGCTTATACGGGTACACTGAAGCTTTCTTT

D: TRBD1
length: 17
V: TRBV5-3
size: few
J: TRBJ1-4
CDR3: CARSLDSRDSSHEKLFF
DNA: TGTGCCAGAAGCTTGGATAGCCGGGACAGCTCCCATGAAAAACTGTTTTTT

D: NA
length: 14
V: TRBV6-2/TRBV6-3
size: NA
J: TRBJ1-5
CDR3: CASTPGHYNQPQHF
DNA: TGTGCCAGCACCCCGGGACACTACAATCAGCCCCAGCATTTT

D: NA
length: 16
V: TRBV4-1
size: NA
J: TRBJ1-1
CDR3: CASSELGFVFDTEAFF
DNA: TGCGCCAGCAGCGAACTAGGTTTCGTGTTCGACACTGAAGCTTTCTTT

D: NA
length: 12
V: TRBV12-3/TRBV12-4
size: NA
J: TRBJ2-3
CDR3: CASSPSTDTQYF
DNA: TGTGCCAGCAGTCCTAGCACAGATACGCAGTATTTT

D: TRBD1
length: 13
V: TRBV6-2/TRBV6-3
size: once
J: TRBJ2-5
CDR3: CASSLGQGQTQYF
DNA: TGTGCCAGCAGTTTAGGACAGGGGCAGACCCAGTACTTC

D: NA
length: 16
V: TRBV6-5
size: NA
J: TRBJ2-6
CDR3: CASSYGGYSGANVLTF
DNA: TGTGCCAGCAGTTACGGCGGTTATTCTGGGGCCAACGTCCTGACTTTC

D: TRBD2
length: 15
V: TRBV4-1
size: NA
J: TRBJ2-3
CDR3: CASSQEGRGEDTQYF
DNA: TGCGCCAGCAGCCAAGAAGGGAGGGGAGAAGATACGCAGTATTTT

D: NA
length: 13
V: TRBV3-1/TRBV3-2
size: once
J: TRBJ1-2
CDR3: CASSQGADYGYTF
DNA: TGTGCCAGCAGCCAGGGGGCGGACTATGGCTACACCTTC

D: TRBD1
length: 15
V: TRBV30
size: NA
J: TRBJ1-1
CDR3: CAWSSSGGKNTEAFF
DNA: TGTGCCTGGTCGTCGTCAGGGGGCAAAAACACTGAAGCTTTCTTT

D: TRBD2
length: 15
V: TRBV27
size: once
J: TRBJ2-1
CDR3: CASTRQAGTYNEQFF
DNA: TGTGCCAGCACAAGGCAAGCGGGGACCTACAATGAGCAGTTCTTC

D: NA
length: 16
V: TRBV5-8
size: NA
J: TRBJ2-6
CDR3: CASSSGAGFGANVLTF
DNA: TGTGCCAGCAGCTCTGGTGCGGGCTTTGGGGCCAACGTCCTGACTTTC

D: NA
length: 15
V: TRBV7-6
size: NA
J: TRBJ2-5
CDR3: CASSLVVEEPMTQYF
DNA: TGTGCCAGCAGCTTAGTAGTCGAGGAACCTATGACCCAGTACTTC

D: NA
length: 16
V: TRBV7-8
size: NA
J: TRBJ1-2
CDR3: CASSSVVVGGGYGYTF
DNA: TGTGCCAGCAGCTCCGTCGTGGTAGGAGGCGGCTATGGCTACACCTTC

D: NA
length: 14
V: TRBV11-2
size: NA
J: TRBJ2-7
CDR3: CASSPGSGMGEQYF
DNA: TGTGCCAGCAGCCCAGGGTCCGGAATGGGCGAGCAGTACTTC

D: TRBD1
length: 15
V: TRBV5-6
size: NA
J: TRBJ2-7
CDR3: CASNTGGVFSNEQYF
DNA: TGTGCCAGCAACACAGGGGGCGTTTTTAGTAACGAGCAGTACTTC

D: TRBD1
length: 14
V: TRBV6-5
size: once
J: TRBJ1-1
CDR3: CASSLDRGRTEAFF
DNA: TGTGCCAGCAGTCTGGACAGGGGGCGGACTGAAGCTTTCTTT

D: NA
length: 14
V: TRBV5-5
size: NA
J: TRBJ2-7
CDR3: CASSFVVGDYEQYF
DNA: TGTGCCAGCAGCTTTGTTGTAGGAGACTACGAGCAGTACTTC

D: NA
length: 16
V: TRBV14
size: NA
J: TRBJ2-7
CDR3: CASSPGLSISGYEQYF
DNA: TGTGCCAGCAGCCCGGGGTTAAGTATTAGCGGCTACGAGCAGTACTTC

D: NA
length: 16
V: TRBV6-5
size: NA
J: TRBJ1-1
CDR3: CASSYSSAGPNTEAFF
DNA: TGTGCCAGCAGTTACTCGAGTGCAGGGCCGAACACTGAAGCTTTCTTT

D: NA
length: 17
V: TRBV5-6
size: NA
J: TRBJ2-1
CDR3: CASSRAKGQDRNNEQFF
DNA: TGTGCCAGCAGCCGGGCCAAGGGGCAGGACAGAAACAATGAGCAGTTCTTC

D: NA
length: 14
V: TRBV11-3
size: NA
J: TRBJ2-1
CDR3: CATQGRTLGDEQFF
DNA: TGTGCCACTCAGGGGCGGACCCTAGGGGATGAGCAGTTCTTC

D: TRBD1
length: 13
V: TRBV27
size: once
J: TRBJ1-2
CDR3: CASSPGQGGGYTF
DNA: TGTGCCAGCAGTCCCGGACAGGGTGGTGGCTACACCTTC

D: TRBD1
length: 13
V: TRBV25-1
size: NA
J: TRBJ1-2
CDR3: CASGQQGALGYTF
DNA: TGTGCCAGCGGGCAACAGGGGGCCCTTGGCTACACCTTC

D: NA
length: 15
V: TRBV6-5
size: NA
J: TRBJ1-5
CDR3: CASTPTIGGNQPQHF
DNA: TGTGCCAGCACCCCCACAATAGGGGGAAATCAGCCCCAGCATTTT

D: TRBD2
length: 16
V: TRBV15
size: NA
J: TRBJ2-3
CDR3: CATSRGTSGDTDTQYF
DNA: TGTGCCACCAGCAGAGGGACTAGCGGGGACACAGATACGCAGTATTTT

D: NA
length: 14
V: TRBV3-1/TRBV3-2
size: NA
J: TRBJ2-7
CDR3: CASSPRRGSYEQYF
DNA: TGTGCCAGCAGTCCGAGACGGGGCTCCTACGAGCAGTACTTC

D: NA
length: 15
V: TRBV18
size: NA
J: TRBJ2-2
CDR3: CASSWRQLNTGELFF
DNA: TGTGCCAGCTCATGGCGGCAGTTAAACACCGGGGAGCTGTTTTTT